This TCR beta chain was captured in a study of post-analysis software for immune sequencing data. Study-level findings and limits: Five TRBV segments, including TRBV5-6, TRBV5-1 and TRBV20-1, were more frequent in patients than controls. For normalized Chao1 diversity, multiple sclerosis patients scored significantly lower than controls did.

The authors incorporated unique molecular identifiers into the TCR beta cDNA libraries. A single record per CDR3 protein comes from TCRdb applying MiXCR to the PCR reads. This repertoire shows hundreds of thousands of distinct CDR3 sequences, approximately 60% found once; its top ten account for about 11%. V was shortened by 4 bases and J by 2 bases, with 15 bases between the two germline ends. This CDR3 region has 15 residues. Looked up from germline, CDR1 is SGDLS and CDR2 is YYNGEE. Regarding this clonotype: Antigen: not known.

This clonotype originated in a girl aged 2 to 10 with multiple sclerosis. Source material: blood. The chain carries TRBV9 and TRBJ1-2; D ambiguous. In DNA form, the CDR3 reads TGTGCCAGCAGCCCCGACCCAACAGAGAACTATGGCTACACCTTC. Its protein product is CASSPDPTENYGYTF.